This section outlines one TCR beta chain sequence together with its context. The method was immunoSEQ multiplex PCR; TCRdb's version includes in-frame clones alone and lacks a portion of them. In the table there are 55,000 to 65,000 clones, around 89% of which are singletons. The data belong to a study of blood T cell repertoires in COVID-19. About the study: Sources were T cells, B-cell-depleted T cells, or PBMCs; the material itself was cDNA or gDNA.

Source material: peripheral blood. This clonotype originated in an older woman with active COVID-19.

The CDR3 sequence is CASSFNSGANVLTF. CDR3 in DNA: TGTGCCAGCAGCTTCAATTCTGGGGCCAACGTCCTGACTTTC. This chain joins TRBV7-3 and TRBJ2-6; D gene unclear. V was trimmed by 3 bases and J by 1 base, leaving 4 bases between them. The CDR3 contains 14 residues. Germline V gives CDR1 SGHTA, CDR2 FQGTGA.